This T cell receptor beta chain stems from a study of T-cell memory formation after mild COVID-19. V gave up 2 bases and J gave up 3 bases; unmatched junction bases: 6. This CDR3 has 16 residues. Per the germline V gene, CDR1 is MGHRA and CDR2 is YSYEKL. TCR alpha and TCR beta cDNA libraries with sample barcodes and UMIs came from 5'RACE using constant-segment primers. TCRdb passed the 5' RACE reads through MiXCR, listing each CDR3 protein once. The table has 100,000 to 140,000 distinct CDR3 sequences, approximately 15% seen once. The receptor's source is a man between 18 and 35 years old who had mild COVID-19 (a few samples of this study predate the infection). Cell type and time point are not known. The sample consisted of PBMCs or a T cell subset sorted from them (not recorded which). The J gene is TRBJ1-4, the V gene TRBV4-1, with 7 bases fitting TRBD1. The CDR3: CASSQFTGTANEKLFF. CDR3 sequence (DNA): TGCGCCAGCAGCCAATTTACCGGGACAGCTAATGAAAAACTGTTTTTT.